This T cell receptor beta chain emerged from a study of blood T cell repertoires in COVID-19. At the level of the study: COVID-19 samples from acute and convalescent phases originated in the United States, Italy and Spain. Sources were T cells, B-cell-depleted T cells, or PBMCs; the material itself was cDNA or gDNA.

In the authors' workflow: Estimation of nucleated cell counts was performed using reference gene primer amplification. The table came from immunoSEQ multiplex PCR; TCRdb's copy has only in-frame clones and leaves some out. D and trimming come from the DNA, and the V and J calls and clone size come from that table. The table lists around 32,000 clones, roughly 93% of them singletons. Losses at the gene ends were 5 bases for V and 0 bases for J; bases not matched to a gene: 3. Germline CDR1 reads LNHDA; CDR2 reads SQIVND (reference sequence). The CDR3 sequence is 15 residues long. The specimen sequenced was peripheral blood. The rearrangement joins TRBV19 to TRBJ2-2; 7 bases align to TRBD1. This TCR derives from a male donor with active COVID-19. The CDR3 is CASSPGTANTGELFF. The CDR3 coding sequence is TGTGCCAGTAGTCCCGGGACAGCGAACACCGGGGAGCTGTTTTTT.